This section outlines one T cell receptor (beta chain) sequence together with its context. Its antigen is not yet known. Per-nucleotide qualities are absent, and no much larger clonotype sits a single base away. This record belongs to a study of T cell repertoires in cytomegalovirus infection (dated by TCRdb to the late 2010s). About the study as a whole: Donor HLA type was relevant to the analysis, as public TCR beta signatures indicated carriage of CMV infection together with the matching HLA type.

The sequencer listed for this sample is Illumina HiSeq 1500. In-frame beta chains were kept once TCRdb had trimmed the public reads at Q25 with fastp and called clones with MiXCR. Each record represents a unique CDR3 protein, reported with the most common genes and DNA among its rows. For this sample the table gives about 740,000 distinct CDR3 sequences, of which about 40% were detected only once. Under 3% of the sample belongs to the ten largest clones. After removal of 6 bases from V and 4 bases from J, the junction retains 2 bases not matched to a gene. The CDR3 holds 13 amino acids from the cysteine to the phenylalanine. Of the read, only the CDR3 DNA is kept; its 39 bases are in frame from base 1. The investigation overall reported the following: In both this cohort and an independent cohort of over 350 donors, the cumulative frequency of public TCR beta family members distinguished carriers of CMV infection plus the relevant HLA type. In the ex vivo response, HLA-C-restricted CMV-specific TCR beta clonotypes were dominant, and in two of eight donors the single most frequent clonotype came from this HLA-C-restricted group.

The sequenced sample consisted of PBMCs. The sequence derives from a human donor in good health (CMV status not recorded). Some clones in this sample may be carry-over from other donors' samples. The receptor chain draws on TRBV12-3 or TRBV12-4 and TRBJ1-1, and TRBD1 aligns with 10 junction nucleotides. The DNA sequence is as follows: TGTGCCAGCAGGACAGGGGGCCTCACTGAAGCTTTCTTT. Translated, it reads CASRTGGLTEAFF.